The 28 T cell receptor beta chains given below trace back to one sample, sequenced in a study of CD8+ T cells in alopecia areata. As to treatment: oral pan-JAK inhibitor, 5-10 mg twice daily. RNA was isolated and reverse transcribed to cDNA, the sequencing template. TCRdb's table, derived via immunoSEQ multiplex PCR, lists solely in-frame clones and lacks some. The sample contains about 200,000 clones, 50% to 70% of which appear only once. This sample comprised CD4+ T cells sorted from blood, obtained between weeks 49 and 50, from a patient treated with tofacitinib. These receptors were obtained from a human donor with alopecia areata.

This chain uses TRBV7-8 with TRBJ2-5; D gene ambiguous. Trimming removed 4 bases at V and 5 bases at J, with 8 bases between. The CDR3 is made up of 12 amino acids. Germline assignment: CDR1 SGHVS and CDR2 FQNEAQ. The CDR3 spells CASSSPKETQYF. CDR3 DNA sequence: TGTGCCAGCAGCTCTCCCAAGGAGACCCAGTACTTC.

V usage is TRBV30 and J usage is TRBJ2-7; D is tentatively TRBD1 or TRBD2 (6 bases each). Looked up from germline, CDR1 is GTSNPN and CDR2 is SVGIG (reference sequence). The CDR3 is 13 amino acids. Between the trimmed V and J ends, which lost 3 bases and 5 bases, there was a span of 14 bases. CDR3: CAWRGGVGHEQYF. In DNA form, the CDR3 reads TGTGCCTGGAGGGGGGGCGTCGGCCACGAGCAGTACTTC.

This chain uses TRBV7-2 with TRBJ2-7, with a tentative D call TRBD2 (5 bases). The CDR3 extends over 13 amino acids. Germline CDR1 is SGHTA and CDR2 is FQGNSA. The V and J ends lost 5 bases and 7 bases respectively, with 15 bases between them. The CDR3 DNA is TGTGCCAGCAGCCGCAATCCGGGGTATGAGCAGTACTTC. It yields the protein CASSRNPGYEQYF.

This rearrangement joins TRBV2 to TRBJ2-3; 8 bases align to TRBD1. Germline V lookup: CDR1 SNHLY, CDR2 FYNNEI. The CDR3 has 12 residues. Trimming at V came to 5 bases and at J to 14 bases, leaving 9 bases not matched to a gene. This chain's CDR3 is CASSRDRLMPYF. The CDR3 DNA follows: TGTGCCAGCAGTAGGGACAGGTTAATGCCGTATTTT.

The chain combines TRBV7-6 with TRBJ2-5; 16 bases align to TRBD2. Trimming removed 5 bases from V and 5 bases from J; junction bases left unmatched: 11. Germline CDR1 SGHVS, CDR2 FNYEAQ. This CDR3 is 18 amino acids long. The chain's CDR3 is CASSTPGTSGGARETQYF. The CDR3 DNA is TGTGCCAGCAGCACCCCCGGGACTAGCGGGGGGGCCCGGGAGACCCAGTACTTC.

The chain recombines TRBV29-1 with TRBJ2-7, with TRBD2 matching 11 bases. The V and J ends lost 2 bases and 3 bases, in that order; junction bases with no gene match: 3. The CDR3 totals 14 residues. CDR1 is SQVTM and CDR2 is ANQGSEA in the germline V gene. The CDR3 reads CSVELAGGRYEQYF. In nucleotides, the CDR3 is TGCAGCGTTGAACTAGCGGGGGGTCGCTACGAGCAGTACTTC.

Only a few counts were recorded for this clone. V usage is TRBV6-1 and J usage is TRBJ1-2; D gene uncertain. V was cut by 1 base and J by 12 bases, with 15 bases left in between. The CDR3 spans 13 residues. The germline gives CDR1 MNHNS, CDR2 SASEGT. CDR3 DNA: TGTGCCAGCAGTGAAGACCCCCTGGCCCCAAACACCTTC. Amino acids: CASSEDPLAPNTF.

This clone was observed a handful of times. The gene calls are TRBV5-1 and TRBJ1-4; possibly TRBD1 for D (5 bases). The CDR3 has 15 amino acids. V lost 1 base, J lost 7 bases, and 14 bases lay in between. CDR1 and CDR2 (germline): SGHRS, YFSETQ. CDR3 sequence reads: CASSLSGREGEKLFF. The CDR3 DNA follows: TGCGCCAGCAGCTTGTCCGGCAGGGAGGGTGAAAAACTGTTTTTT.

In its sample, this clone was seen once. CDR3 protein: CASSPLGGNNEQFF. CDR3 sequence (DNA): TGTGCCAGCAGCCCTCTGGGGGGAAACAATGAGCAGTTCTTC. The chain recombines TRBV6-4 with TRBJ2-1; possibly TRBD2 for D (6 bases). The CDR3 has 14 residues. Germline V gene data show CDR1 as MRHNA and CDR2 as SNTAGT. Trimming shortened V by 6 bases and J by 5 bases, and 14 bases separated the two germline ends.

The J gene is TRBJ2-1, the V gene TRBV25-1; D is undetermined. The germline V gene encodes CDR1 MGHDK and CDR2 SYGVNS. CDR3 length: 12 residues. V lost 2 bases and J 9 bases, leaving 8 bases between the germline ends. This CDR3 is CASSERPSEQFF. The CDR3 nucleotides are TGTGCCAGCAGTGAAAGGCCAAGTGAGCAGTTCTTC.

The chain joins TRBV30 to TRBJ1-6; D gene ambiguous. The CDR3 runs to 14 residues. V gave up 0 bases and J gave up 14 bases, with 17 bases separating them. Germline V gives CDR1 GTSNPN, CDR2 SVGIG (reference sequence). CDR3 DNA: TGTGCCTGGAGTGTACTCACCGGGATCGCGGCCCTCCACTTT. Its protein product is CAWSVLTGIAALHF.

The V gene is TRBV2, the J gene TRBJ2-1; TRBD2 matches at 11 bases. This CDR3 contains 16 residues. V lost 8 bases to trimming and J lost 5 bases; unmatched junction nucleotides: 11. CDR1 and CDR2 (germline): SNHLY, FYNNEI. The DNA of the CDR3 is TGTGCCAGCCACTCTATCCCGGGACTAGCGGACAATGAGCAGTTCTTC. Amino acid sequence: CASHSIPGLADNEQFF.

The CDR3 nucleotides are TGTGCCAGCAGCCACGGCCAGGGGGCGCGAGAGACCCAGTACTTC. Amino acids: CASSHGQGARETQYF. The chain carries TRBV7-2 and TRBJ2-5; 8 nucleotides agree with TRBD1. J gave up 4 bases and V 5 bases, and 9 bases lay outside the gene matches. Germline CDR1 and CDR2: SGHTA and FQGNSA. The CDR3 totals 15 residues.

This chain links TRBV7-6 with TRBJ2-7; TRBD2 is a possible D gene (5 bases). With 1 base removed from V and 2 bases from J, the gap between germline ends came to 12 bases. Germline V CDR1 and CDR2: SGHVS, FNYEAQ. This CDR3 has 15 residues. The CDR3 is CASSLDAGIAYEQYF. The CDR3 bases are TGTGCCAGCAGCTTAGATGCGGGTATAGCCTACGAGCAGTACTTC. Complete variable domain (other parts from reference TRBV7-6 and TRBJ2-7): GAGVSQSPRYKVTKRGQDVALRCDPISGHVSLYWYRQALGQGPEFLTYFNYEAQQDKSGLPNDRFSAERPEGSISTLTIQRTEQRDSAMYRCASSLDAGIAYEQYFGPGTRLTVT.

This clone was recorded a few times. The rearrangement links TRBV27 to TRBJ2-7; TRBD1 is a possible D gene (6 bases). CDR3 size: 15 residues. V was pared by 8 bases and J by 2 bases, with 19 bases between. Germline V lookup: CDR1 MNHEY, CDR2 SMNVEV (reference sequence). The CDR3 loop is CASGAPSGVPYEQYF. In DNA, the CDR3 is TGTGCCAGCGGTGCACCGTCAGGGGTCCCCTACGAGCAGTACTTC.

CDR3: CASSSKPGAREKLFF. The CDR3 DNA reads TGTGCCAGCAGCTCCAAGCCGGGGGCAAGAGAAAAACTGTTTTTT. This chain connects TRBV9 to TRBJ1-4; the D gene is possibly TRBD1 (6 bases). The germline V gene has CDR1 SGDLS and CDR2 YYNGEE. V shed 4 bases and J shed 8 bases, with 18 bases lying between them. This CDR3 has 15 residues.

This chain links TRBV30 with TRBJ2-1; 15 bases line up with TRBD2. The CDR3 has 15 amino acids. Germline V gene sequence: CDR1 GTSNPN, CDR2 SVGIG (reference sequence). Trimming removed 4 bases from V and 6 bases from J; junction bases left unmatched: 4. The CDR3 loop reads CAWTRGLAGGNEQFF. For the CDR3, the DNA is TGTGCCTGGACCAGGGGACTAGCGGGGGGCAATGAGCAGTTCTTC.

The chain combines TRBV5-5 with TRBJ2-7, with D unclear. CDR1 and CDR2 from the germline V gene are SGHKS and YYEKEE (reference sequence). Trimming left V 0 bases short and J 0 bases short, with 13 bases between. The CDR3 length is 16 residues. The CDR3 is CASSLGQPQVSYEQYF. For the CDR3, the DNA is TGTGCCAGCAGCTTGGGTCAACCCCAGGTCTCCTACGAGCAGTACTTC.

The table lists this clone with a few counts. The rearrangement joins TRBV2 to TRBJ2-2; 7 bases fit TRBD1. CDR3 size: 15 residues. The germline V gene encodes CDR1 SNHLY and CDR2 FYNNEI. V shed 9 bases, J shed 4 bases, and the junction held 11 bases outside the gene matches. The CDR3 loop is CASEAEGAVTGELFF. DNA of the CDR3: TGTGCCAGTGAGGCAGAGGGGGCCGTCACCGGGGAGCTGTTTTTT.

This rearrangement joins TRBV27 to TRBJ1-2; tentative D call: TRBD1 (5 bases). V was clipped by 7 bases and J by 0 bases, with 12 bases between them. The CDR3 is made up of 14 amino acids. The germline gives CDR1 MNHEY, CDR2 SMNVEV (reference sequence). CDR3 sequence: CASKKQDPNYGYTF. CDR3 sequence (DNA): TGTGCCAGCAAAAAACAGGACCCTAACTATGGCTACACCTTC.

A remark on this clone: Other nucleotide sequences in the sample specify the same CDR3. J is TRBJ1-2 and V is TRBV30, with 8 nucleotides matching TRBD1. Looked up from germline, CDR1 is GTSNPN and CDR2 is SVGIG (reference sequence). The CDR3 sequence is 12 residues long. V lost 5 bases and J lost 2; bases outside the gene matches: 1. CDR3 sequence reads: CAWAGGNYGYTF. The CDR3 DNA reads TGTGCCTGGGCAGGGGGCAACTATGGCTACACCTTC.

This clone was seen repeatedly, ten times or more. The chain has TRBV5-5 and TRBJ1-5, with 9 positions matching TRBD1. Germline V lookup: CDR1 SGHKS, CDR2 YYEKEE (reference sequence). V dropped 4 bases and J dropped 6; count of bases not matched to a gene: 5. The CDR3 totals 14 residues. The CDR3 loop is CASSGGQGRQPQHF. The CDR3 DNA reads as TGTGCCAGCAGCGGGGGACAGGGACGTCAGCCCCAGCATTTT.

This clone was found a few times. V is TRBV29-1 and J is TRBJ1-4; D gene ambiguous. The CDR3 has 17 amino acids. V was pared by 4 bases and J by 1 base, with 19 bases between. Germline-derived CDR1 and CDR2 are SQVTM and ANQGSEA. The CDR3 loop is CSVGDPRKGITNEKLFF. CDR3 DNA sequence: TGCAGCGTTGGGGATCCACGGAAGGGAATAACTAATGAAAAACTGTTTTTT. Drawing the rest from reference TRBV29-1 and TRBJ1-4, the complete variable domain is SAVISQKPSRDICQRGTSLTIQCQVDSQVTMMFWYRQQPGQSLTLIATANQGSEATYESGFVIDKFPISRPNLTFSTLTVSNMSPEDSSIYLCSVGDPRKGITNEKLFFGSGTQLSVL.

The V call is TRBV29-1, the J call TRBJ2-7; TRBD2 is a possible D gene (6 bases). The CDR3 runs 13 residues. CDR1 is SQVTM, CDR2 ANQGSEA, per germline. V was shortened by 1 base and J by 5 bases, with 12 bases between the two germline ends. The CDR3: CSVEGGSGDEQYF. Written as DNA, the CDR3 is TGCAGCGTTGAAGGCGGGTCGGGGGACGAGCAGTACTTC.

A few counts support this clone. V is TRBV29-1 and J is TRBJ2-1, with D tentatively TRBD1 (6 bases). The CDR3 is 12 residues long. The V gene's germline CDR1 is SQVTM and CDR2 ANQGSEA. The V end was cut by 4 bases, the J end by 6 bases, with 10 bases between. CDR3 sequence (DNA): TGCAGCGTTGGGGACACCCCCAATGAGCAGTTCTTC. Its protein product is CSVGDTPNEQFF.

The gene calls are TRBV4-3 and TRBJ2-2; D ambiguous. The CDR3 length is 13 residues. Trimming removed 4 bases from V and 4 bases from J, with 7 bases in between. CDR1 is LGHNA, CDR2 YSLEER, per germline. The CDR3 spells CASSLEATGELFF. The CDR3, as DNA: TGCGCCAGCAGCCTGGAAGCCACCGGGGAGCTGTTTTTT.

In this sample, this clone is medium-sized (0.01 to 0.1%). J is TRBJ2-3 and V is TRBV19; a weak D match, TRBD1 (6 bases). Trimming cost V 5 bases and J 5 bases, with 14 bases left between them. The V gene's germline CDR1 is LNHDA and CDR2 SQIVND (reference sequence). The CDR3 has 14 residues. The CDR3 nucleotides are TGTGCCAGTAGTCTGACAGGTTGGGGAGATACGCAGTATTTT. As protein: CASSLTGWGDTQYF.

This chain connects TRBV6-5 to TRBJ1-1; D gene unclear. This CDR3 region has 13 residues. The germline V and J ends were trimmed by 6 bases and 0 bases, with 8 bases remaining between them. Germline CDR1 is MNHEY and CDR2 is SVGAGI. The CDR3 DNA is TGTGCCAGCAGGGATAACATGAACACTGAAGCTTTCTTT. The encoded protein is CASRDNMNTEAFF.